This paragraph covers one TCR beta chain sequence. Trimming at V came to 4 bases and at J to 2 bases, leaving 5 bases not matched to a gene. Germline V gene sequence: CDR1 KGHSH, CDR2 LQKENI. There are 15 residues in the CDR3. These data originate in a study of cytomegalovirus exposure and HLA in healthy donors. PCR primers comprised 60 Vbeta and 13 Jbeta primers. Libraries were prepared by immunoSEQ multiplex PCR; TCRdb keeps only in-frame clonotypes and omits some of them. Of about 150,000 clones listed, 75% to 85% are singletons. The TCR comes from a woman in her twenties or thirties in good health and CMV-seropositive. The sample was PBMCs. V gene TRBV18 combines with J gene TRBJ2-1, with 7 nucleotides matching TRBD2. The DNA for the CDR3 is TGTGCCAGCTCACTCCTCGCGGGAGCCTACAATGAGCAGTTCTTC. Translation: CASSLLAGAYNEQFF.